Listed below are T cell receptor beta chains from one sample, sequenced in a study of OX40 agonist ivuxolimab in advanced cancers. Clones were read by immunoSEQ multiplex PCR, and TCRdb kept only the in-frame ones, dropping some. The table has about 140,000 clones, about 93% seen once. The sample in question was CD4+ or CD8+ T cells sorted from blood, obtained in a trial of the OX40 agonist ivuxolimab. Receptors originate from an adult with an advanced solid tumor such as melanoma, head and neck, liver or kidney cancer. Each CDR3 is given with its conserved first and last residue.

J gene,V gene,CDR3 protein
TRBJ1-2,TRBV7-3,CASSLGREGGYTF
TRBJ2-2,TRBV5-1,CASSLAASHTGELFF
TRBJ1-1,TRBV28,CASSSIRTGQGVNTEAFF
TRBJ1-3,TRBV7-9,CASSLASSRGNTIYF
TRBJ2-7,TRBV11-2,CASSPRLGLSYEQYF
TRBJ1-6,TRBV6-1,CASSEQGHRGSPLHF
TRBJ2-1,TRBV4-3,CASRQNFGPYNEQFF
TRBJ2-1,TRBV9,CASSLRTAPDEQFF
TRBJ2-4,TRBV19,CASSNPGGLRDIQYF
TRBJ2-7,TRBV6-5,CASNPGGISYEQYF
TRBJ2-7,TRBV5-1,CASSFAQISYEQYF
TRBJ2-6,TRBV18,CASSPPQGLSVSGANVLTF
TRBJ2-5,TRBV5-1,CASSLGFAETQYF
TRBJ2-3,TRBV14,CASSLVGADTQYF
TRBJ1-2,TRBV28,CASSLDGTNYGYTF
TRBJ2-1,TRBV5-1,CASSLQGWGLYNEQFF
TRBJ1-2,TRBV28,CASSQGAGSYGYTF
TRBJ2-1,TRBV7-2,CASSLANSEQFF
TRBJ2-7,TRBV10-3,CAISESGGSYEQYF
TRBJ1-1,TRBV5-1,CASSFAQNTEAFF
TRBJ1-5,TRBV5-4,CASSPLEGPQHF
TRBJ1-5,TRBV4-1,CASSQEFRGSDQPQHF
TRBJ1-1,TRBV30,CAWSLGADTEAFF
TRBJ2-3,TRBV7-7,CASSLSGGEDTQYF
TRBJ1-6,TRBV11-2,CASSLGQAIPPLHF
TRBJ2-5,TRBV5-1,CASSLEASGGAGQETQYF
TRBJ2-1,TRBV7-2,CASSLLIAGDEQFF
TRBJ1-5,TRBV6-5,CASRAGLGQPQHF
TRBJ2-6,TRBV6-1,CASSEAVLVSGANVLTF
TRBJ2-6,TRBV9,CASSIPRTGNYGANVLTF
TRBJ1-2,TRBV5-1,CASSLQGQGINYGYTF
TRBJ2-2,TRBV28,CASRSTGIGAGELFF
TRBJ1-1,TRBV7-6,CASSLGGKGHLNTEAFF
TRBJ2-7,TRBV11-2,CASSAYRDSYEQYF
TRBJ1-2,TRBV28,CASTRDYGYTF
TRBJ2-1,TRBV7-9,CASTPVAGGVF
TRBJ1-2,TRBV5-1,CASSSPMGGEIGYGYTF
TRBJ1-2,TRBV7-2,CASSLNPTGLYGYTF
TRBJ2-3,TRBV7-6,CASTSFLGTGGTDTQYF
TRBJ1-2,TRBV16,CASSQFGTGNGYTF
TRBJ2-7,TRBV9,CASSVESRVNEQYF
TRBJ1-4,TRBV7-2,CASSLNRGNEKLFF
TRBJ2-6,TRBV11-2,CASSLDRVSGANVLTF
TRBJ2-7,TRBV27,CASSPMLTGTESSYEQYF
TRBJ1-3,TRBV6-5,CASRGQLYSGNTIYF
TRBJ2-1,TRBV19,CASSQGDRDNEQFF
TRBJ2-7,TRBV2,CASIGDRATYEQYF
TRBJ2-7,TRBV11-2,CASSLATGGLREQYF
TRBJ1-5,TRBV28,CASSPVVVNQPQHF
TRBJ2-1,TRBV25-1,CASRRTGGNEQFF
TRBJ1-2,TRBV18,CASSPGGVGGYGYTF
TRBJ2-7,TRBV9,CASSPWASGNAYEQYF
TRBJ1-5,TRBV6-5,CASSSYLGSNQPQHF